This is a list of T cell receptor beta chains from one sample in a study of blood T cell repertoires in COVID-19. Only in-frame clones appear in the TCRdb table, and some are missing; sequencing was by immunoSEQ multiplex PCR. The repertoire holds approximately 120,000 clones, with roughly four fifths as singletons. Sequenced sample: PBMCs or T cells enriched from blood (not recorded which). The receptors stem from a man aged 30 to 39 who had recovered from COVID-19. The CDR3 runs from the conserved cysteine through the conserved F or W. D genes are given only for firm matches. Clone size is not always given. Where it is, it says once, few, many or a class for expanded clones.

CDR3nt,CDR3aa,v_gene,d_gene,abundance,j_gene
TGTGCCACCAATGTAGCGGGAGGGCCCCTGAGCTCCTACAATGAGCAGTTCTTC,CATNVAGGPLSSYNEQFF,TRBV24-1,TRBD2,once,TRBJ2-1
TGTGCCAGCGCACAGTTCGACGACTACGAGCAGTACTTC,CASAQFDDYEQYF,TRBV7-9,.,.,TRBJ2-7
TGTGCCAGCAGTCGGAGTGATTCAACTAATGAAAAACTGTTTTTT,CASSRSDSTNEKLFF,TRBV5-4,.,once,TRBJ1-4
TGTGCCAGCTCACCACGGGACAGGGACACCGGGGAGCTGTTTTTT,CASSPRDRDTGELFF,TRBV18,TRBD1,.,TRBJ2-2
TGTGCCAGCAGTGAACAGGGGGAATTGAATAATTCACCCCTCCACTTT,CASSEQGELNNSPLHF,TRBV6-1,TRBD1,.,TRBJ1-6
TGTGCCAGCTCACCGCCTAGCGGGGGGAGCACAGATACGCAGTATTTT,CASSPPSGGSTDTQYF,TRBV18,TRBD2,.,TRBJ2-3
TGTGCCAGCAGCCAGATTGACAGGGTCCAAGAGACCCAGTACTTC,CASSQIDRVQETQYF,TRBV3-1/TRBV3-2,TRBD1,.,TRBJ2-5
TGCGCCAGCAGCTTGGCCGCGGCTACTGAAGCTTTCTTT,CASSLAAATEAFF,TRBV5-1,.,few,TRBJ1-1
TGTGCCAGCAGCTTATGGGGCCTGCCCACAGATACGCAGTATTTT,CASSLWGLPTDTQYF,TRBV7-6,.,.,TRBJ2-3
TGTGCCAGCAGCGTCCAGGGACTAGCGACCTACAATGAGCAGTTCTTC,CASSVQGLATYNEQFF,TRBV11-3,TRBD2,few,TRBJ2-1
TGTGCCTGGAGTGTACCGGGACAGCGCTATGGCTACACCTTC,CAWSVPGQRYGYTF,TRBV30,TRBD1,.,TRBJ1-2
TGTGCCAGCAGCTCCGGGACTATCTCGCGGGGGGACCAGTACTTC,CASSSGTISRGDQYF,TRBV7-9,TRBD2,.,TRBJ2-5
TGCGCCAGCAGCTTTAGCGGGGGGAGCTCCTACGAGCAGTACTTC,CASSFSGGSSYEQYF,TRBV5-1,TRBD2,.,TRBJ2-7
TGCGCCAGCAGCTTTGGGGAACTAGCGGGCCGCTACAATGAGCAGTTCTTC,CASSFGELAGRYNEQFF,TRBV5-1,TRBD2,.,TRBJ2-1
TGTGCCAGCAGTTACAGAGGGGGAGGCAATCAGCCCCAGCATTTT,CASSYRGGGNQPQHF,TRBV6-5,.,once,TRBJ1-5
TGTGCCAGCACAGCTCGACAGGGGGCTAACTATGGCTACACCTTC,CASTARQGANYGYTF,TRBV2,TRBD1,.,TRBJ1-2
TGTGCCATCAGTGGGGGACTAGCGGGAGCTGCCTCCTACAATGAGCAGTTCTTC,CAISGGLAGAASYNEQFF,TRBV10-3,TRBD2,.,TRBJ2-1
TGTGCCAGCAGCTACCGACAGGGGGCGCGAACAGATACGCAGTATTTT,CASSYRQGARTDTQYF,TRBV3-1/TRBV3-2,TRBD1,many,TRBJ2-3
TGTGCCAGCAGTTACGACAGGGCAGATACGCAGTATTTT,CASSYDRADTQYF,TRBV6-5,TRBD1,.,TRBJ2-3
TGTGCCAGCTCAGCCATGGACTTGGGTCACGCGAACACCGGGGAGCTGTTTTTT,CASSAMDLGHANTGELFF,TRBV18,.,.,TRBJ2-2
TGTGCCAGTTATCACCCGGGACAGGGGCCTAAGAATGGCTACACCTTC,CASYHPGQGPKNGYTF,TRBV19,TRBD1,.,TRBJ1-2
TGTGCCATCAGTGGACAGGGGGCGAATTCGAGCTCCTACAATGAGCAGTTCTTC,CAISGQGANSSSYNEQFF,TRBV10-3,TRBD1,.,TRBJ2-1
TGTGCCAGCGCAACCGAAGGAGGTAACATCAATGAGCAGTTCTTC,CASATEGGNINEQFF,TRBV7-2,.,.,TRBJ2-1
TGTGCCAGCAGCACCGGGGGAAACACCATATATTTT,CASSTGGNTIYF,TRBV11-2,.,.,TRBJ1-3
TGTGCCAGCAGTTACATGGGACAGGTGAACACTGAAGCTTTCTTT,CASSYMGQVNTEAFF,TRBV6-5,TRBD1,.,TRBJ1-1
TGTGCCAGCAGTATCACGAGTACAGATACGCAGTATTTT,CASSITSTDTQYF,TRBV2,.,.,TRBJ2-3
TGTGCCAGCAGTTTCCAGGGCGATAGTAAACGGGCTGAAGCTTTCTTT,CASSFQGDSKRAEAFF,TRBV6-5,.,.,TRBJ1-1
TGTGCCAGCAGCAACCGTCGGGGGATAAGGGGCACAGATACGCAGTATTTT,CASSNRRGIRGTDTQYF,TRBV5-6,.,.,TRBJ2-3
TGTGCCAGCAGTGATCAGGGGAGCACCACCGGGGAGCTGTTTTTT,CASSDQGSTTGELFF,TRBV2,.,.,TRBJ2-2
TGTGCCAGCAGCCTGACAGGTCTCCAGACGGCTTTCTTT,CASSLTGLQTAFF,TRBV5-8,.,.,TRBJ1-1
TGCGCCAGCAGCCCCCAGGGTCGGGGCTACACCTTC,CASSPQGRGYTF,TRBV4-1,.,.,TRBJ1-2
TGTGCCTGGACCGGACAGGGAAAGGGCACTGAAGCTTTCTTT,CAWTGQGKGTEAFF,TRBV30,TRBD1,.,TRBJ1-1
TGTGCCAGCAGCCAACACGAGGGATCCCTCGCTAACTATGGCTACACCTTC,CASSQHEGSLANYGYTF,TRBV3-1/TRBV3-2,.,.,TRBJ1-2
TGTGCCTGGAGTGTAGAGAGGGCATCACAAGATACGCAGTATTTT,CAWSVERASQDTQYF,TRBV30,.,.,TRBJ2-3
TGTGCCAGCAGACGCCTGACGGGAGCGGTGGATACGCAGTATTTT,CASRRLTGAVDTQYF,TRBV2,.,.,TRBJ2-3
TGTGCCAGCAGCTTTGCAGGGAACTATGGCTACACCTTC,CASSFAGNYGYTF,TRBV11-2,.,.,TRBJ1-2